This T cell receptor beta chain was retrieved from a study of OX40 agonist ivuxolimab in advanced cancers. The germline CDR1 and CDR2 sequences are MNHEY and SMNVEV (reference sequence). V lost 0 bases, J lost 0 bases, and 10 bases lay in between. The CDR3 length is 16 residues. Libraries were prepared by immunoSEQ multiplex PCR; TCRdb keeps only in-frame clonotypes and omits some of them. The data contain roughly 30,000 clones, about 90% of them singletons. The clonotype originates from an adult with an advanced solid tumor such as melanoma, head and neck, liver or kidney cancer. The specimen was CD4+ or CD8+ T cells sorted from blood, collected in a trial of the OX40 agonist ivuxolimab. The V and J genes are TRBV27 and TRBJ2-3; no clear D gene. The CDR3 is CASSLSIITSTDTQYF. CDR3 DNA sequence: TGTGCCAGCAGTTTATCGATAATCACTAGCACAGATACGCAGTATTTT.